This T cell receptor beta chain was sequenced during a study of human T cells and chemical hapten exposure. Sample time point: pre-sensitization, week 0. Treatment specified: therapeutic diphenylcyclopropenone sensitization with weekly scalp DPC. This clonotype was observed a few times. TCRdb processed the RACE reads anew with MiXCR; each CDR3 protein has one entry. The sample has about 180,000 distinct CDR3 sequences; roughly 30% are singletons. The CDR3 spans 16 residues. After removal of 4 bases from V and 2 bases from J, the junction contained 6 bases not matched to a gene. Germline CDR1 and CDR2: ENHRY and SYGVKD.

The V gene is TRBV10-3, the J gene TRBJ2-7, with 12 nucleotides matching TRBD2. The clonotype comes from a woman in her 30s with alopecia areata. Some clones in this sample may be carry-over from other donors' samples. Sequencing was performed on whole blood, taken in connection with sensitization to the hapten diphenylcyclopropenone (DPC). The CDR3 region has the DNA TGTGCCATCAGTGTAGGGACTAGCGGGCTCGCCTACGAGCAGTACTTC. The encoded protein is CAISVGTSGLAYEQYF.